This T cell receptor (beta chain) was observed in a study of PD-1 blockade in classical Hodgkin lymphoma (dated by TCRdb to the early 2020s). Study-level background: Nivolumab dosing was 3 mg/kg intravenously every 2 weeks, continuing until either disease progression or unacceptable toxicity. The study used TCR beta sequencing and CyTOF to define a peripheral blood immune signature of response to PD-1 blockade in classical Hodgkin lymphoma.

According to the study, the label for this sample's time point signals: cycle 2 day 1 (C2D1) of nivolumab. All trial patients had relapsed after autologous stem cell transplantation, with cohorts A, B and C differing in prior brentuximab vedotin exposure. The trial cohort was composed of roughly 60 patients with relapsed/refractory classical Hodgkin lymphoma, for whom complete response, partial response or progressive disease was recorded as best overall response. Trial patients were treated with single-agent nivolumab in the multi-cohort phase II CheckMate 205 trial. An independent review committee assessed best overall response by applying the 2007 International Working Group response criteria. Trial PBMCs were obtained immediately prior to nivolumab initiation (C1D1) and on therapy at cycle 2 day 1 and cycle 4 day 1. Peripheral blood was collected in 8 mL Vacutainer Cell Preparation Tubes, from which PBMCs were isolated by centrifugation and then cryopreserved.

V gives up 0 bases and J gives up 5 bases, and the segment between their germline ends measures 2 bases. The CDR3, cysteine through phenylalanine, is 11 amino acids long. Only the CDR3 part of the read is kept: 33 bases, read in frame from the first base. The germline V gene (reference sequence) supplies CDR1 SGHNT and CDR2 YYREEE. With respect to this clone: The specificity of this receptor is unknown. No base-level quality is on record; no much larger clone is a single base apart.

The Qiagen DNeasy kit was used to extract genomic DNA both from unsorted PBMCs and from the negatively selected CD4+ and CD8+ fractions. TCR beta CDR3 regions were amplified by immunoSEQ multiplex PCR using primers annealing to V and J segments. A synthetic immune receptor repertoire was used to minimize amplification bias, and any residual bias was removed computationally once sequencing was done. The authors' analysis ran thus. Repertoire diversity was quantified as the Shannon entropy index using custom Python scripts. Unsorted, CD4+ and CD8+ repertoires were examined separately, except in combined analyses, for which CD4+ and CD8+ sequences were merged in silico. A clone counted as expanded when the clone's frequency after treatment rose at least 2-fold relative to C1D1, and clones undetected at baseline were given a pseudocount of 0.5. Singleton clones were defined as clones with 0 or 1 copy at C1D1, and non-singleton clones were defined as clones with 2 or more copies. Clones expanded in unsorted samples were annotated as CD4+, CD8+ or unknown by matching protein sequences in sorted samples from the same patient. Wilcoxon tests on paired samples were used to test diversity changes from C1D1 to C4D1. The source is immuneACCESS, and TCRdb retained only in-frame sequences with V and J called. Part of the clones is not carried over; for the studies checked, unresolved V genes explain less than half of this, and the remainder is unexplained. Clonal size and the V and J genes are those of that table, whereas D and trimming came from the DNA. The sample data list more than 20,000 clones, and 80% of these were observed just once. Of the sample, about a sixth is held by the ten largest clones.

Broad study findings and their caveats: A significant rise by C4D1 was seen in CD4+ but not CD8+ TCR diversity (p=0.0027 vs p=0.16), with the rise being most apparent in complete responders (p=0.02). Newly diagnosed patients were reported to have lower baseline TCR diversity than healthy donors, and relapsed/refractory patients were reported to have lower baseline TCR diversity still. Lower diversity was observed in patients in whom nivolumab was started less than 1 year after ASCT, and these patients were excluded from later analyses so that confounding by immune reconstitution would be avoided. Only a single clinical trial cohort was studied, and what caused the repertoire differences, possibly disease activity or prior therapy, remained undefined. Trial patients with a complete response had baseline diversity similar to that of newly diagnosed patients, while partial responders and progressors had significantly lower diversity.

The receptor chain draws on TRBV5-4 and TRBJ2-5, with no confident D gene call. The sample was peripheral blood mononuclear cells (PBMCs), taken before the second cycle of nivolumab. The TCR originated in a human donor with classical Hodgkin lymphoma. The DNA reads as follows: TGTGCCAGCAGCTTGGAGGAGACCCAGTACTTC. It translates as CASSLEETQYF.